One T cell receptor beta chain is described in this entry. The antigen it binds to is not known. Base qualities are missing; no much larger clone stands one base away. The TCR beta CDR3 regions were amplified from the RNA transcripts. The TCR CDR3 was subjected to a first round of RT-PCR using the HTBI primer set and the Qiagen OneStep RT-PCR kit. Libraries were constructed in a second round of multiplex PCR, after which size selection and purification were carried out. Sequencing of the libraries was done on an Illumina HiSeq2000 using paired-end 100 bp reads. The authors' pipeline ran thus. Raw data were processed with SOAPnuke, discarding reads with adapters, uncalled bases, mean Phred below 15, or no exact constant-primer or identifier match. COPE v1.2.5 was used to merge high-quality paired reads, and clonotypes were defined as unique nucleotide sequences. Clonotypes were aligned to IMGT TRBV, TRBD and TRBJ reference segments using MiTCR v1.1. Analysis was restricted to V-J combinations with a frequency above 0.0001, which covered 99.2% of repertoires. A TCS score was defined as the ratio of F50 (clonal expansion) to E x V (chaos), with BLOSUM62-based TCRdist applied between CDR3 peptides within each V-J. Welch's t-statistics and random forest reduced some 510 V-J features to some 14, which were used in a naive Bayes classifier (R e1071). The Morisita-Horn index was used to measure how similar the thyroid and blood repertoires were. In TCRdb, the public reads were trimmed at Q25 with fastp and aligned with MiXCR, with productive beta chains retained. Each entry is one CDR3 protein sequence, shown with its most common DNA and genes. The V and J calls were determined by TCRdb, not by the authors. This sample holds about 34,000 distinct CDR3 sequences; about 52% were observed only once. The ten largest account for under 30% of the sample.

The data belong to a study of T cells in Graves' hyperthyroidism and ophthalmopathy (dated by TCRdb to 2018 to 2020). Study-level background: Peripheral blood was sampled at the time of initial diagnosis, prior to any treatment. TCR Vbeta CDR3 sequencing of 130 to 150 peripheral blood samples (approximately 44 ophthalmopathy, about 75 hyperthyroidism and 17 progressor patients) is reported in the paper. TCR V-J signatures able to tell the groups apart were searched for in a discovery cohort of approximately 95 patients, of whom under 45 had Graves' ophthalmopathy and some 60 had stable Graves' hyperthyroidism. For training and testing, the 80 to 100 patients in the discovery cohort were randomly divided in a 7:3 ratio. After sampling, hyperthyroidism patients received methimazole starting at 30 mg daily, and ophthalmopathy patients received high-dose intravenous methylprednisolone. In addition, the study compared T-cell repertoires in thyroid tissue and in blood from 6 or 7 Graves' hyperthyroidism patients. Whether ophthalmopathy could be predicted prospectively was tested in an independent validation cohort made up of 18 hyperthyroidism patients plus 17 patients who later progressed to ophthalmopathy. On the study overall, not on this receptor specifically: A model built on a 13 V-J signature distinguished ophthalmopathy from stable hyperthyroidism, reaching about 88% sensitivity and around 81% specificity in cross-validation and 80%/75% in testing. Sample size was not statistically predetermined, and blinding of investigators to group allocation was not performed. Most expanded thyroid clonotypes (frequency above 0.001) were also detected in blood, suggesting blood repertoires may reflect thyroid immune responses. In validation, the model predicted progression to ophthalmopathy with approximately 71% sensitivity and approximately 78% specificity, a median of around 6.6 months before onset.

Ophthalmopathy patients had moderately to severely active disease, Clinical Activity Score of at least 3, NOSPECS grade of at least 4, and duration under 3 months. Patients with uncontrolled infections, other autoimmune diseases, pregnancy or lactation were excluded. Diagnoses were established on the basis of clinical symptoms, serum thyroxine and TRAb, thyroid ultrasound, and orbital computed tomography. Ficoll-Paque density gradient centrifugation was used to isolate PBMCs from 8.5 to 10 ml of fresh peripheral blood. Total RNA was extracted using Trizol reagent, and RNA quality was assessed on an Agilent 2100 Bioanalyzer. Reading the germline V gene gives CDR1 SGHVS and CDR2 FNYEAQ. Taken from cysteine to phenylalanine, the CDR3 has 14 residues. Only the CDR3 portion is preserved as DNA: 42 bases, with reading frame beginning at the first base. V loses 1 base, J loses 5 bases, and the germline ends lie 9 bases apart.

The sequence joins TRBV7-6 to TRBJ2-4; the D gene is perhaps TRBD2, on 5 matching bases. This TCR derives from a woman in her thirties or forties with Graves' ophthalmopathy. Sample: blood. For the CDR3, the sequence is CASSLGARENIQYF. The sequenced DNA: TGTGCCAGCAGCTTAGGGGCGCGGGAAAACATTCAGTACTTC.